These T cell receptor beta chains were read from a single sample in a study of cytomegalovirus exposure and HLA in healthy donors. Profiled with immunoSEQ multiplex PCR; TCRdb holds only in-frame clones, not every one. The profile shows 120,000 or so clones, 60% to 85% of them singletons. Material: PBMCs. Every receptor here comes from a man aged 25-45 years in good health and CMV-seronegative. CDR3s include the opening cysteine and the closing phenylalanine or tryptophan. D genes are given only for firm matches. The size field is filled for only some rows; it gives once, few, many or a size class.

>TRBV10-3|-|TRBJ2-5|TRBD2
TGTGCCATCAGTGAGTCTAGCGGGGGGGCCAGGAAGACCCAGTACTTC
CAISESSGGARKTQYF
>TRBV19|-|TRBJ1-1|-
TGTGCCAGTAGAACGACAGCCTTGAACACTGAAGCTTTCTTT
CASRTTALNTEAFF
>TRBV7-2|-|TRBJ2-5|-
TGTGCCAGCAGCTTATTTCTAGCCGAAGGGACCCAGTACTTC
CASSLFLAEGTQYF
>TRBV6-4|few|TRBJ2-2|TRBD1
TGTGCCAGCAGTGACTCGGACAGGAGGCCCGGGGAGCTGTTTTTT
CASSDSDRRPGELFF
>TRBV10-1|-|TRBJ1-2|-
TGCGCCAGCAGTGAACGAGTCGGCTATGGCTACACCTTC
CASSERVGYGYTF
>TRBV10-1|-|TRBJ2-3|TRBD2
TGCGCCAGCGGGGGACTAGCGGGCACAGATACGCAGTATTTT
CASGGLAGTDTQYF
>TRBV27|-|TRBJ1-4|-
TGTGCCAGCAGCCGCAATATAGGGGGACGGGGAACTAATGAAAAACTGTTTTTT
CASSRNIGGRGTNEKLFF
>TRBV12-5|-|TRBJ1-5|-
TGTGCTAGTGGTTTGGTAAGAAGAGGCAATCAGCCCCAGCATTTT
CASGLVRRGNQPQHF
>TRBV6-1|few|TRBJ1-2|TRBD1
TGTGCCAGCAGTGAAGGGGGACAGGGGCTCTATGGCTACACCTTC
CASSEGGQGLYGYTF
>TRBV11-2|-|TRBJ1-2|TRBD1
TGTGCCAGCAGCTTAGAGGGGGACAGGTCTAACTATGGCTACACCTTC
CASSLEGDRSNYGYTF
>TRBV4-3|-|TRBJ2-2|TRBD1
TGCGCCAGCAACCAAGAGAAAACACAGGGGGCAAACACCGGGGAGCTGTTTTTT
CASNQEKTQGANTGELFF
>TRBV6-1|-|TRBJ1-5|-
TGTGCCAGCAGGACTGGGTATATCCAGCCCCAGCATTTT
CASRTGYIQPQHF
>TRBV5-1|-|TRBJ1-2|TRBD1
TGCGCCAGCAGCCCGGGACAGACTAACTATGGCTACACCTTC
CASSPGQTNYGYTF
>TRBV28|-|TRBJ2-7|TRBD1
TGTGCCAGCAGGCCAACAGGGGTATCCTACGAGCAGTACTTC
CASRPTGVSYEQYF
>TRBV30|-|TRBJ2-1|-
TGTGCCTGGAGTGGTGGCGGAGGGGACAATGAGCAGTTCTTC
CAWSGGGGDNEQFF
>TRBV6-5|-|TRBJ2-5|TRBD1
TGTGCCAGCAGTTCTCCCTGGGACAGGGGTATTCGGGCCCAGTACTTC
CASSSPWDRGIRAQYF
>TRBV6-5|-|TRBJ1-2|-
TGTGCCAGCAGTTACTCCCCACGGGGGGACTATGGCTACACCTTC
CASSYSPRGDYGYTF
>TRBV19|-|TRBJ2-1|TRBD2
TGTGCCAGTAGTAGACATCTAGCGGGAGCAGCTAATGAGCAGTTCTTC
CASSRHLAGAANEQFF
>TRBV29-1|-|TRBJ2-1|TRBD1
TGCAGCGCTGTGACAGGGGATACCTACAATGGGCAGTTCTTC
CSAVTGDTYNGQFF
>TRBV10-3|-|TRBJ2-5|TRBD1
TGTGCCATCAGTGAGCCGTCACGGCAGGGGGTTAGCGAGACCCAGTACTTC
CAISEPSRQGVSETQYF
>TRBV7-9|-|TRBJ1-2|TRBD1
TGTGCCAGCAGCTTATCTACCGGGACAGGCGACGATGGCTACACCTTC
CASSLSTGTGDDGYTF
>TRBV5-1|-|TRBJ2-1|TRBD2
TGCGCCAGCAGTATAACACCGGGGGGTTACAATGAGCAGTTCTTC
CASSITPGGYNEQFF
>TRBV4-2|-|TRBJ2-7|TRBD1
TGTGCCAGCAGCCACGAGCCGGGACAGGGGCGCGAGCAGTACTTC
CASSHEPGQGREQYF
>TRBV6-5|-|TRBJ2-3|TRBD2
TGTGCCAGCAGTCTAGCGGGGGGCACAGATACGCAGTATTTT
CASSLAGGTDTQYF
>TRBV5-4|-|TRBJ2-2|-
TGTGCCAGCAGCTTGGGAGGAACCGGGGAGCTGTTTTTT
CASSLGGTGELFF
>TRBV5-1|-|TRBJ1-5|-
TGCGCCAGCAGCCGGACAACTGGGAGCAATCAGCCCCAGCATTTT
CASSRTTGSNQPQHF
>TRBV19|-|TRBJ1-6|-
TGTGCCAGTAAATTCCCCGCTCTGGGCTCACCCCTCCACTTT
CASKFPALGSPLHF
>TRBV10-1|-|TRBJ1-5|-
TGCGCCAGCAGTGAGCCGGGGGGCAATCAGCCCCAGCATTTT
CASSEPGGNQPQHF
>TRBV7-9|-|TRBJ2-2|-
TGTGCCAGCAGCTTAGGACAGACTCAGCTGTTTTTT
CASSLGQTQLFF
>TRBV7-7|-|TRBJ2-7|-
TGTGCCAGCAGCCCCGGGGTAGCAGCCTACGAGCAGTACTTC
CASSPGVAAYEQYF
>TRBV15|-|TRBJ2-1|-
TGTGCCACCAGCAGAGCCGGCAGGGTGAGCTCCTACAATGAGCAGTTCTTC
CATSRAGRVSSYNEQFF
>TRBV7-9|-|TRBJ2-7|TRBD2
TGTGCCAGCAGCTCCGGGACTAGCGGGAGTCCCTACGAGCAGTACTTC
CASSSGTSGSPYEQYF
>TRBV29-1|-|TRBJ1-2|-
TGCAGCGTTTCTGGGGAGGGGACTAACTATGGCTACACCTTC
CSVSGEGTNYGYTF
>TRBV18|-|TRBJ1-5|-
TGTGCCAGCTCACCAGGGGCGGAAGGCAATCAGCCCCAGCATTTT
CASSPGAEGNQPQHF
>TRBV5-5|-|TRBJ1-3|TRBD1
TGTGCCAGCAGCACCGGACAGGGAGTAAACACCATATATTTT
CASSTGQGVNTIYF
>TRBV9|-|TRBJ2-7|TRBD2
TGTGCCAGCAGCGTAGGAGCGGGAGGGCCTCTCTACGAGCAGTACTTC
CASSVGAGGPLYEQYF
>TRBV5-1|medium-sized|TRBJ1-1|-
TGCGCCAGCAGCTTGAGGCAGGGGTCGTTGGGCACTGAAGCTTTCTTT
CASSLRQGSLGTEAFF
>TRBV19|-|TRBJ1-6|-
TGTGCCAGTAGTATTTTTGGGGGCGCGAATAATTCACCCCTCCACTTT
CASSIFGGANNSPLHF
>TRBV29-1|-|TRBJ2-7|-
TGCAGCGTTGAAGATCCAGGGTCTTACGAGCAGTACTTC
CSVEDPGSYEQYF
>TRBV9|-|TRBJ2-7|TRBD2
TGTGCCAGCAGCGTAGCGGCTAGCGGGGATTACGAGCAGTACTTC
CASSVAASGDYEQYF
>TRBV7-6|once|TRBJ1-1|-
TGTGCCAGCAGCTCTATGGGCAAACTTGGTGAAGCTTTCTTT
CASSSMGKLGEAFF
>TRBV7-8|-|TRBJ2-7|TRBD2
TGTGCCAGCGGGAGCGGGGTTTCATACGAGCAGTACTTC
CASGSGVSYEQYF
>TRBV7-9|-|TRBJ1-1|-
TGTGCCAGCAGCGTCCAGGGGAACACTGAAGCTTTCTTT
CASSVQGNTEAFF
>TRBV5-1|-|TRBJ2-7|-
TGCGCCAGCAGCCCGTTCCGGGGAACCTACGAGCAGTACTTC
CASSPFRGTYEQYF
>TRBV19|-|TRBJ2-5|TRBD1
TGTGCCAGTAGTAAGGGACAGACGCTTAAGACCCAGTACTTC
CASSKGQTLKTQYF
>TRBV4-1|-|TRBJ2-1|-
TGCGCCAGCAGCCAAGATTCGGGCGGGCACAATGAGCAGTTCTTC
CASSQDSGGHNEQFF
>TRBV19|-|TRBJ2-5|-
TGTGCCAGTAGTATAGATCGTATACAAGAGACCCAGTACTTC
CASSIDRIQETQYF